This T cell receptor beta chain emerged from a study of CD8 T cells in Susac syndrome. Reverse transcription of about 0.5 to 1 ug RNA was carried out with random hexamers. Amplification of TCR beta CDR3 spanned 54 Vbeta and 13 Jbeta via immunoSEQ multiplex PCR. Via MiXCR, TCRdb re-called the immunoSEQ multiplex PCR reads, giving one row per CDR3 protein. The table lists roughly 190,000 distinct CDR3 sequences, 91% of them singletons, with 0.085% to 0.1% in the top ten. The CDR3 extends over 16 amino acids. Germline V gene data show CDR1 as SGHTA and CDR2 as FQGNSA. V lost 5 bases and J lost 8; bases outside the gene matches: 13.

Source material: CD4+ T cells from PBMCs. This receptor was obtained from a human donor with Susac syndrome. The V call is TRBV7-2, the J call TRBJ2-5, with TRBD2 matching 11 bases. The CDR3 sequence: CASSQTSGASRETQYF. CDR3 in DNA: TGTGCCAGCAGCCAGACTAGCGGGGCCTCTCGGGAAACCCAGTACTTC.